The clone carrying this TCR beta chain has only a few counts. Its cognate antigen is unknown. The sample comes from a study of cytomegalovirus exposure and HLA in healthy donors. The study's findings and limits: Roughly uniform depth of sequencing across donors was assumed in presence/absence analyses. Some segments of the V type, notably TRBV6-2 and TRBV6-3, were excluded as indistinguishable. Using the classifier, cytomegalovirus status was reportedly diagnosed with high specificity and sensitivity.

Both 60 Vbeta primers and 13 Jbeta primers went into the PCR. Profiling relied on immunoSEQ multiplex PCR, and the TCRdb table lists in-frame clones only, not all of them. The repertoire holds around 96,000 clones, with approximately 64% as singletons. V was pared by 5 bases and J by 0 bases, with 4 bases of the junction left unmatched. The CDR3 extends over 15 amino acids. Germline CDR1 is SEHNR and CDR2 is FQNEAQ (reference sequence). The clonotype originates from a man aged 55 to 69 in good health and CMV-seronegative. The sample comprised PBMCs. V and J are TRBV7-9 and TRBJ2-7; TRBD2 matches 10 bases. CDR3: CASSASGGYSYEQYF. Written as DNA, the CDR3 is TGTGCCAGCAGCGCTAGCGGGGGCTACTCCTACGAGCAGTACTTC.